This T cell receptor (beta chain) was sequenced in a study of T cells in Graves' hyperthyroidism and ophthalmopathy. The TCR beta CDR3 regions underwent amplification using RNA transcripts as the source. First-round RT-PCR with HTBI primers amplified the TCR CDR3 region. TCRdb used MiXCR to reprocess the multiplex PCR reads, holding one entry per CDR3 protein. The sample lists roughly 710,000 distinct CDR3 sequences; approximately 40% were seen once. Concerning this clonotype: This may stem from a read error, because a much larger clone lies one nucleotide away.

The sequenced sample was blood. This TCR derives from a woman between 40 and 55 years old with Graves' hyperthyroidism.

CDR3 nucleotides: TGTGCCAGCAGTGCCAAGGCCAGGATAAACCAAGAGACCCAGTACTTC. This gives the protein CASSAKARINQETQYF. The rearrangement links TRBV2 to TRBJ2-5; no firm D call. Germline-derived CDR1 and CDR2 are SNHLY and FYNNEI. Trimming left V 4 bases short and J 0 bases short, with 15 bases between. The CDR3 totals 16 residues.